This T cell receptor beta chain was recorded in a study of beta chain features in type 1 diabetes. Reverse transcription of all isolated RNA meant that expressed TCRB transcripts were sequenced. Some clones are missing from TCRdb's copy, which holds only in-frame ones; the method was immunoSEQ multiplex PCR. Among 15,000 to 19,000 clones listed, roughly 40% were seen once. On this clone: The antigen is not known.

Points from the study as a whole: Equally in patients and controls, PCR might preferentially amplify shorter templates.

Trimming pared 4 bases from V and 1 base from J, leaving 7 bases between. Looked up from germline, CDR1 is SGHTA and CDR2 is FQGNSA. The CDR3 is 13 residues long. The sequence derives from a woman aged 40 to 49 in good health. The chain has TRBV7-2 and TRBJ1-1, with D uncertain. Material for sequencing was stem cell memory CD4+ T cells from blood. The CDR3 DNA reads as TGTGCCAGCAGCTCGACACCGAACACTGAAGCTTTCTTT. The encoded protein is CASSSTPNTEAFF.